Listed below are T cell receptor beta chains from one sample, sequenced in a study of control samples from healthy donors and cancer patients. This table comes from immunoSEQ multiplex PCR, and its TCRdb copy is limited to in-frame clones, with some not included. The data contain about 270,000 clones, roughly four fifths of them singletons. The sequencing sample was made of PBMCs. The source of these receptors is an older woman with lung cancer. Each CDR3 is given with its conserved first and last residue. D genes are given only for firm matches. Clone size is not always given. Where it is, it says once, few, many or a class for expanded clones.

V gene	J gene	clone size	D gene	CDR3 protein	CDR3 DNA
TRBV7-9	TRBJ2-4	few	.	CASSLPLGRRGNIQYF	TGTGCCAGCAGCCTACCCCTCGGCAGGCGGGGAAACATTCAGTACTTC
TRBV15	TRBJ2-7	.	.	CATSRVVPWGEGAYEQYF	TGTGCCACCAGCAGAGTTGTTCCGTGGGGGGAAGGGGCCTACGAGCAGTACTTC
TRBV28	TRBJ1-5	.	TRBD1	CASRKGQGQPQHF	TGTGCCAGCAGAAAGGGACAGGGACAGCCCCAGCATTTT
TRBV5-1	TRBJ1-5	.	.	CASSSGHPNQPQHF	TGCGCCAGCAGCTCTGGACACCCCAATCAGCCCCAGCATTTT
TRBV6-6	TRBJ2-1	.	TRBD1	CASRRGQLTPYNEQFF	TGTGCCAGCAGAAGGGGACAGCTGACTCCCTACAATGAGCAGTTCTTC
TRBV2	TRBJ2-2	.	TRBD2	CASTATSATGELFF	TGTGCCAGCACCGCTACTAGCGCCACCGGGGAGCTGTTTTTT
TRBV19	TRBJ1-1	.	.	CASSFDSGGTEAFF	TGTGCCAGTAGTTTCGACAGTGGCGGCACTGAAGCTTTCTTT
TRBV5-6	TRBJ1-5	.	.	CASSLGYQPQHF	TGTGCCAGCAGCTTGGGTTATCAGCCCCAGCATTTT
TRBV3-1/TRBV3-2	TRBJ2-7	.	.	CASSPVTARPYEQYF	TGTGCCAGCAGCCCTGTGACTGCGCGCCCCTACGAGCAGTACTTC
TRBV30	TRBJ2-3	.	TRBD2	CAWSRLAGATDTQYF	TGTGCCTGGAGTCGGCTAGCGGGAGCCACAGATACGCAGTATTTT
TRBV7-3	TRBJ2-7	.	TRBD2	CASSPEGGLAAYEQYF	TGTGCCAGCAGCCCTGAGGGAGGACTAGCGGCCTACGAGCAGTACTTC
TRBV9	TRBJ1-2	few	.	CASSVGEGGIYGYTF	TGTGCCAGCAGCGTAGGAGAGGGGGGGATCTATGGCTACACCTTC
TRBV4-2	TRBJ2-3	.	.	CASSPGRVKGDTQYF	TGTGCCAGCAGCCCTGGGCGGGTAAAAGGAGATACGCAGTATTTT
TRBV5-4	TRBJ2-2	.	.	CASSLYLNTGELFF	TGTGCCAGCAGCTTGTACCTTAACACCGGGGAGCTGTTTTTT
TRBV27	TRBJ1-4	.	.	CASSSLSVGTTNEKLFF	TGTGCCAGCAGTTCCCTCTCCGTTGGGACAACTAATGAAAAACTGTTTTTT
TRBV7-8	TRBJ1-2	.	TRBD1	CASSFRTGGSGYTF	TGTGCCAGCAGCTTTCGGACAGGGGGTTCGGGCTACACCTTC
TRBV2	TRBJ2-1	once	.	CASSVGGLITNEQFF	TGTGCCAGCAGTGTTGGGGGCCTGATTACTAATGAGCAGTTCTTC
TRBV6-2/TRBV6-3	TRBJ2-7	few	TRBD1	CASSYDREYEQYF	TGTGCCAGCAGTTATGACAGGGAATACGAGCAGTACTTC
TRBV30	TRBJ1-6	.	TRBD1	CAWGGTVASPLHF	TGTGCCTGGGGGGGGACAGTGGCCTCACCCCTCCACTTT
TRBV12-5	TRBJ1-1	few	.	CASGLEGGTEAFF	TGTGCTAGTGGTTTGGAGGGGGGGACTGAAGCTTTCTTT
TRBV5-8	TRBJ2-1	once	.	CASSYRLRGGSYNEQFF	TGTGCCAGCAGCTATCGTCTGCGGGGAGGATCCTACAATGAGCAGTTCTTC
TRBV6-2/TRBV6-3	TRBJ2-7	.	.	CASSDQPFYEQYF	TGTGCCAGCAGCGACCAGCCCTTCTACGAGCAGTACTTC
TRBV19	TRBJ2-6	.	.	CASTMTDSGANVLTF	TGTGCCAGTACCATGACGGATTCAGGGGCCAACGTCCTGACTTTC
TRBV10-3	TRBJ2-1	.	.	CAIAPSGTHNEQFF	TGTGCCATTGCCCCCTCGGGGACCCACAATGAGCAGTTCTTC
TRBV11-3	TRBJ2-3	once	.	CASSLGTRTGTQYF	TGTGCCAGCAGCTTAGGCACCCGCACGGGTACGCAGTATTTT
TRBV2	TRBJ1-2	.	.	CASRWGQGYTF	TGTGCCAGCAGGTGGGGGCAAGGCTACACCTTC
TRBV28	TRBJ1-5	few	.	CASSTRTEFHSNQPQHF	TGTGCCAGCAGTACCAGGACAGAATTTCATAGCAATCAGCCCCAGCATTTT
TRBV7-3	TRBJ2-3	.	.	CASSLLGIRSETDTQYF	TGTGCCAGCAGCTTATTGGGGATTCGCAGCGAAACAGATACGCAGTATTTT
TRBV27	TRBJ1-2	.	TRBD1	CASSLGGQGSGGYTF	TGTGCCAGCAGTCTCGGGGGACAGGGGAGCGGTGGCTACACCTTC
TRBV15	TRBJ1-2	.	.	CATSRDIGANYGYTF	TGTGCCACCAGCAGAGATATAGGGGCTAACTATGGCTACACCTTC
TRBV27	TRBJ1-1	.	.	CASSLGTVRGLNTEAFF	TGTGCCAGCAGTTTGGGCACGGTGCGGGGGCTGAACACTGAAGCTTTCTTT
TRBV3-1/TRBV3-2	TRBJ1-3	few	.	CASSHHFLRTSGNTIYF	TGTGCCAGCAGCCATCATTTTTTACGGACCTCTGGAAACACCATATATTTT
TRBV11-2	TRBJ2-2	few	TRBD1	CASRVPGQGTGELFF	TGTGCCAGCAGGGTACCGGGACAGGGCACCGGGGAGCTGTTTTTT
TRBV7-9	TRBJ2-2	.	.	CASNKGGGALNTGELFF	TGTGCCAGCAACAAAGGAGGGGGTGCTTTGAACACCGGGGAGCTGTTTTTT
TRBV10-3	TRBJ2-5	.	.	CAISEGQQETQYF	TGTGCCATCAGTGAGGGACAGCAAGAGACCCAGTACTTC
TRBV30	TRBJ1-1	.	.	CAWSVVAGKLEAFF	TGTGCCTGGAGTGTCGTGGCAGGAAAACTTGAAGCTTTCTTT
TRBV5-1	TRBJ1-2	.	.	CASSLDGLGGYTF	TGCGCCAGCAGCTTGGATGGGTTAGGTGGCTACACCTTC
TRBV18	TRBJ1-4	.	.	CASSLNSPGTTTNEKLFF	TGTGCCAGCTCACTAAATTCGCCCGGGACAACAACTAATGAAAAACTGTTTTTT
TRBV6-5	TRBJ1-6	.	.	CASSYGSRLNSPLHF	TGTGCCAGCAGTTACGGGTCAAGACTGAATTCACCCCTCCACTTT
TRBV5-5	TRBJ2-1	.	TRBD1	CASSSGTGVPNQFF	TGTGCCAGCAGCTCCGGGACAGGCGTCCCTAATCAGTTCTTC
TRBV5-6	TRBJ1-5	.	TRBD1	CASSPGGSSNQPQHF	TGTGCCAGCAGTCCAGGGGGCTCGAGCAATCAGCCCCAGCATTTT
TRBV20-1	TRBJ1-5	.	.	CSVSQRFSNQPQHF	TGCAGTGTTAGTCAGCGGTTCAGCAATCAGCCCCAGCATTTT
TRBV7-6	TRBJ2-7	.	.	CASSLGAGSSYEQYF	TGTGCCAGCAGCTTAGGGGCGGGGAGCTCCTACGAGCAGTACTTC
TRBV5-1	TRBJ1-4	.	.	CASSLYAGNEKLFF	TGCGCCAGCAGCTTGTACGCGGGTAATGAAAAACTGTTTTTT
TRBV6-1	TRBJ2-1	.	.	CASSASGSYAISYNEQFF	TGTGCCAGCAGTGCATCCGGGTCCTACGCCATCTCCTACAATGAGCAGTTCTTC
TRBV2	TRBJ1-1	.	.	CASSEALGVTEAFF	TGTGCCAGCAGTGAAGCGCTGGGGGTCACTGAAGCTTTCTTT
TRBV7-2	TRBJ2-1	.	.	CASSPGGHNEQFF	TGTGCCAGCAGCCCGGGTGGTCACAATGAGCAGTTCTTC
TRBV11-2	TRBJ2-3	.	.	CASSRNRISSDPSTDTQYF	TGTGCCAGCAGCCGAAATAGGATTTCTAGCGACCCTAGCACAGATACGCAGTATTTT
TRBV6-5	TRBJ2-4	.	.	CASTPNRAAKNIQYF	TGTGCCAGCACCCCGAACAGGGCTGCCAAAAACATTCAGTACTTC
TRBV18	TRBJ1-1	.	.	CASTGFETLNTEAFF	TGTGCCAGCACAGGTTTCGAGACATTGAACACTGAAGCTTTCTTT
TRBV7-6	TRBJ1-5	.	TRBD1	CASSAQTGAYQPQHF	TGTGCCAGCAGCGCCCAGACAGGGGCTTATCAGCCCCAGCATTTT
TRBV28	TRBJ1-3	.	TRBD1	CASSSGGVRGNTIYF	TGTGCCAGCAGTTCAGGGGGCGTACGTGGAAACACCATATATTTT
TRBV27	TRBJ1-4	.	TRBD1	CASSPDRVGKLFF	TGTGCCAGCAGTCCCGACAGGGTAGGAAAACTGTTTTTT
TRBV5-1	TRBJ1-1	.	.	CASSLDILKRTEAFF	TGCGCCAGCAGCTTGGATATCCTAAAGAGGACTGAAGCTTTCTTT